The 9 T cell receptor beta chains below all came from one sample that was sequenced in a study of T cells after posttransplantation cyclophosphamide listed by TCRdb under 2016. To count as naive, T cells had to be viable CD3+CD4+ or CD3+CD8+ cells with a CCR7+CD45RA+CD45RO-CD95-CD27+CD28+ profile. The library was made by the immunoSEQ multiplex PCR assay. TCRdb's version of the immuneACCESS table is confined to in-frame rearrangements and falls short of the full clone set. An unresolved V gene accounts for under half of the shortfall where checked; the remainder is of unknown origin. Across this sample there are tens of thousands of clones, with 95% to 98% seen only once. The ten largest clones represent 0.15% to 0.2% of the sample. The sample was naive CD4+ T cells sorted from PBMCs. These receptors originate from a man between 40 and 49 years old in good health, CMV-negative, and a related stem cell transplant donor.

In DNA, the CDR3 is TGTGCCAGCAGTTTCCAGCGAGGACAGGGGGGCCAAGAGACCCAGTACTTC. Translated, it gives CASSFQRGQGGQETQYF. V is TRBV27 and J is TRBJ2-5, with 10 bases fitting TRBD1. The CDR3 contains 17 residues. In germline, CDR1 is MNHEY, CDR2 SMNVEV (reference sequence). V gave up 3 bases and J gave up 1 base; unmatched junction bases: 8.

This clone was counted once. In DNA form, the CDR3 reads TGTGCCAGCAGCGCCGGACAGGGCGACGAGACCCAGTACTTC. It codes for CASSAGQGDETQYF. The chain joins TRBV9 to TRBJ2-5; 8 bases map to TRBD1. Germline CDR1 reads SGDLS; CDR2 reads YYNGEE. With V trimmed by 3 bases and J by 5 bases, 6 bases remained unmatched. CDR3 length: 14 residues.

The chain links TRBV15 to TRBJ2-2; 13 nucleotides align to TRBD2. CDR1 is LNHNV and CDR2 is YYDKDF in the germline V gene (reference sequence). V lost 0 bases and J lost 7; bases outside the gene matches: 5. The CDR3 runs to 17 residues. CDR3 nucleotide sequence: TGTGCCACCAGCAGAGAACTAGCGGGAGGGCCTAGCGGGGAGCTGTTTTTT. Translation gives CATSRELAGGPSGELFF.

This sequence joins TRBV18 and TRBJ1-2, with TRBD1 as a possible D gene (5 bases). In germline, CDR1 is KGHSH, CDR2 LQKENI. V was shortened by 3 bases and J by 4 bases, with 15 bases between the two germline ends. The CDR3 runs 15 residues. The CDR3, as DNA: TGTGCCAGCTCACCCCAAGGAACGGGGGGCTATGGCTACACCTTC. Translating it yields CASSPQGTGGYGYTF.

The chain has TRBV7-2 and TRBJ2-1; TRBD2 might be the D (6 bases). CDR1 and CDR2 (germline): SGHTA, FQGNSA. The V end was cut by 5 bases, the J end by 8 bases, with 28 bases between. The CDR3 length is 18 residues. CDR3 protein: CASSGPTSNPSSADEQFF. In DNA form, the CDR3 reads TGTGCCAGCAGCGGACCGACTTCTAACCCCTCTAGCGCGGATGAGCAGTTCTTC.

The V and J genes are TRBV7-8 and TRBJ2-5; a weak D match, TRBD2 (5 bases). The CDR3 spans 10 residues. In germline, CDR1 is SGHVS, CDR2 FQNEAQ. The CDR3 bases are TGTGCGATAGGCGGGGAGACCCAGTACTTC. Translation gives CAIGGETQYF.

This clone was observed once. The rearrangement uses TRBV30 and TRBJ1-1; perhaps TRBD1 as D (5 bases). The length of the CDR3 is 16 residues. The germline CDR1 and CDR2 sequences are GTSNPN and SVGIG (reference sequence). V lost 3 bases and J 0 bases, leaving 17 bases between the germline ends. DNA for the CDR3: TGTGCCTGGAGATCACCCCCTACAGGACTGAACACTGAAGCTTTCTTT. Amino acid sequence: CAWRSPPTGLNTEAFF.

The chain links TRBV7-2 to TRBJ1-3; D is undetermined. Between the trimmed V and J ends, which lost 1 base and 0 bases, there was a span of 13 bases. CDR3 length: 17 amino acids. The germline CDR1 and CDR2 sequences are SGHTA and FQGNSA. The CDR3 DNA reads TGTGCCAGCAGCTTAGTCGGCACGGGGAACTCTGGAAACACCATATATTTT. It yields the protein CASSLVGTGNSGNTIYF.

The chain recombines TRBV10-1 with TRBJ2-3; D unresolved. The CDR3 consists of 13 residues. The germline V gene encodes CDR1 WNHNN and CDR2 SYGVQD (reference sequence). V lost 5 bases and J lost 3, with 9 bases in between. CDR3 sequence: CASSLERTDTQYF. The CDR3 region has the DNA TGCGCCAGCAGTTTAGAGCGTACAGATACGCAGTATTTT.